Sequencing of this T cell receptor beta chain was carried out in a study of blood T cell repertoires in COVID-19 (dated by TCRdb to about 2020). About the full investigation: Collaborator samples came from the United States, Italy and Spain and covered acute and convalescent phases of COVID-19. The prospective study material was composed of cDNA or gDNA derived from T cells, B-cell-depleted T cells, or PBMCs. The dataset comprised deeply sampled blood TCRbeta repertoires from subjects exposed to, actively infected with, or recovered from COVID-19. The repertoires were released in a freely available public database intended as a resource for research on the immune response to SARS-CoV-2. The samples were drawn from the first 160 participants of the ongoing ImmuneRACE study and from some 1,300 subjects provided by 6 global collaborators. The sample metadata nearly always contained a de-identified subject ID, COVID-19 status, age in years and sex. Where HLA class I and class II types were available, the types were taken from metadata supplied by the sample provider, not from assay-based typing.

Participants in the prospective study were enrolled through a virtual design, were aged about 18 to 100 years, and lived in 24 United States geographic areas. In the prospective study, participants were assigned to cohorts based on the clinical history participants reported in a screening survey and a study questionnaire. For ImmuneRACE Cohort 3, a participant was defined as recovered based on two consecutive negative NP/OP PCR tests, clearance by a healthcare professional, or resolution of symptoms. In the prospective study, whole blood, serum and a nasopharyngeal or oropharyngeal swab were collected from each participant by mobile phlebotomists. Prospective study participants could optionally give additional blood draws and questionnaires over an approximately 2-month period. Before DNA extraction, prospective study blood samples were shipped either frozen or at room temperature. Beyond this particular receptor, the publication reports: The quantity of clinical and demographic metadata differed by source and by participant and was supplied without curation.

On this clone: Its antigen is still unknown. Base qualities are not at hand, and no much larger clone is one base apart.

V and J lose 5 bases and 0 bases, and a span of 13 bases separates them. The germline V gene encodes CDR1 SGHTA and CDR2 FQGTGA. Spanning cysteine to phenylalanine, the CDR3 consists of 16 amino acids. Left in the record is the CDR3 DNA by itself, 48 bases read in frame from the first base. TCRbeta CDR3 regions were amplified from genomic DNA by means of the immunoSEQ Assay, a bias-controlled multiplex PCR. In the authors' own workflow: The number of nucleated cells in each sample was estimated from the amplification of reference gene primers within the assay. Sequence reads were collapsed and filtered to measure the absolute abundance of every unique TCRbeta CDR3 rearrangement. For each sample, productive Simpson clonality was calculated as the square root of Simpson's diversity index over productive rearrangements. Imported from immuneACCESS, the table was reduced by TCRdb to in-frame sequences with V and J called. These copies leave out some clones; in studies compared against another copy, an unresolved V gene accounts for under half, and the cause of the remainder is not known. The V and J calls and clone size are taken from that table; D and trimming were inferred from the DNA. The sample table records hundreds of thousands of clones; around 87% of these occur just once. Jointly, the top ten make up roughly 1.6% of the sample.

The sequencing input was PBMCs or T cells enriched from blood (not recorded which). The rearrangement combines TRBV7-3 with TRBJ2-2; TRBD2 is perhaps the D gene, given 5 matching bases. This TCR was recovered from a woman between 45 and 60 years old who had recovered from COVID-19. In nucleotides, the sequence is TGTGCCAGCAGCCTCAGGAGCGGCGCGAACACCGGGGAGCTGTTTTTT. This encodes CASSLRSGANTGELFF. The CDR3, completed at both ends by the reference TRBV7-3 and TRBJ2-2 genes, gives the full variable domain GAGVSQTPSNKVTEKGKYVELRCDPISGHTALYWYRQSLGQGPEFLIYFQGTGAADDSGLPNDRFFAVRPEGSVSTLKIQRTERGDSAVYLCASSLRSGANTGELFFGEGSRLTVL.